This T cell receptor (beta chain) was retrieved from a study of tumor-infiltrating lymphocytes in localized non-small cell lung cancer. Study results and caveats: Tumor T-cell fraction was not associated with recurrence-free survival. Compared with uninvolved lung, tumors showed higher T cell infiltration by TCRbeta sequencing.

Germline values: CDR1 SGHRS, CDR2 YFSETQ. Losses at the gene ends were 3 bases for V and 2 bases for J; bases not matched to a gene: 3. This CDR3 spans 16 amino acids. In regard to this clone: The antigen is not known. Other DNA sequences in the sample encode the same CDR3.

TCRdb keeps only in-frame clones here, not all; method: immunoSEQ multiplex PCR. The data contain about 13,000 clones, 70% to 80% of them singletons. This chain joins TRBV5-1 and TRBJ2-5; 14 bases are shared with TRBD2. Sequencing was done on a sample of lung tumor tissue. The sequence was obtained from a human donor with non-small cell lung cancer. Here the CDR3 DNA reads TGCGCCAGCAGCTCTGGACTAGCGGGGGGTCAAGAGACCCAGTACTTC. Encoded protein: CASSSGLAGGQETQYF.